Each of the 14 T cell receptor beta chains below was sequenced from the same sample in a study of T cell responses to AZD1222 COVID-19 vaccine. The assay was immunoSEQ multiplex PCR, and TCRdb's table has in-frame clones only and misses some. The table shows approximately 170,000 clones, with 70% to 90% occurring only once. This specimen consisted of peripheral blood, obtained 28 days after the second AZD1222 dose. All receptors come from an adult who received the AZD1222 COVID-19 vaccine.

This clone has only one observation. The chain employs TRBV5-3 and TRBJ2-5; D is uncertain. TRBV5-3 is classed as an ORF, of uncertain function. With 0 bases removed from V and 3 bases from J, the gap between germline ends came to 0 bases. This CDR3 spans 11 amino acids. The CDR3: CARSLEETQYF. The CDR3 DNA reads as TGTGCCAGAAGCTTGGAAGAGACCCAGTACTTC.

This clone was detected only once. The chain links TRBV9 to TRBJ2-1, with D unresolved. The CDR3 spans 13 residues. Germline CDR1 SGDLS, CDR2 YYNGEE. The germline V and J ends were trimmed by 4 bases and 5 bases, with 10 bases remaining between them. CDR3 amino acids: CASSILVDNEQFF. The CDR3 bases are TGTGCCAGCAGCATCCTAGTTGACAATGAGCAGTTCTTC. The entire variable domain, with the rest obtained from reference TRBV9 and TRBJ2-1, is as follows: DSGVTQTPKHLITATGQRVTLRCSPRSGDLSVYWYQQSLDQGLQFLIQYYNGEERAKGNILERFSAQQFPDLHSELNLSSLELGDSALYFCASSILVDNEQFFGPGTRLTVL.

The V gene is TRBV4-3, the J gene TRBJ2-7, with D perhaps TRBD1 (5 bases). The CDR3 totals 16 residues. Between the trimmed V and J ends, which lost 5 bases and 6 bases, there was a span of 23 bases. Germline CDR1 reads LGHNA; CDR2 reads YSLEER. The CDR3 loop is CASSLQAQGAVSEQYF. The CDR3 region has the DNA TGCGCCAGCAGCTTACAAGCCCAGGGTGCGGTCTCCGAGCAGTACTTC.

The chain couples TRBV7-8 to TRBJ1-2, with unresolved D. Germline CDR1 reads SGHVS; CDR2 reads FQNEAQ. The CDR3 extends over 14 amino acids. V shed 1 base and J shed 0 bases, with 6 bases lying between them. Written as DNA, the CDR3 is TGTGCCAGCAGCTTAGATAAAGCTAACTATGGCTACACCTTC. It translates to CASSLDKANYGYTF.

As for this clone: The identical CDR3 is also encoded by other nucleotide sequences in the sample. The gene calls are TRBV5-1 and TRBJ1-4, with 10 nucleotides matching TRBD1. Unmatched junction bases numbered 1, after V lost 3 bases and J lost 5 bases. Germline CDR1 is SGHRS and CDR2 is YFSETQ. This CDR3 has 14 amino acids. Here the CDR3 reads CASSSGQGNEKLFF. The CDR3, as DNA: TGCGCCAGCAGCTCGGGACAGGGGAATGAAAAACTGTTTTTT.

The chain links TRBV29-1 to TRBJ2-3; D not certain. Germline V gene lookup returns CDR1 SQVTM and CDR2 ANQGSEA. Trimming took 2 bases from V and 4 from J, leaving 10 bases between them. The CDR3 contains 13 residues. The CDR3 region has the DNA TGCAGCGTTGAAATCCCGGGTTCAGATACGCAGTATTTT. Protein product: CSVEIPGSDTQYF.

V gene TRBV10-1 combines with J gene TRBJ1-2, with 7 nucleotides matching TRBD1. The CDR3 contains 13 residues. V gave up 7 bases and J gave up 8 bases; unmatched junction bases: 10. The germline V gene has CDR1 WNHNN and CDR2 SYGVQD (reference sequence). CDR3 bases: TGCGCCAGCACAACCGGGACAGCCATAGGCTACACCTTC. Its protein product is CASTTGTAIGYTF.

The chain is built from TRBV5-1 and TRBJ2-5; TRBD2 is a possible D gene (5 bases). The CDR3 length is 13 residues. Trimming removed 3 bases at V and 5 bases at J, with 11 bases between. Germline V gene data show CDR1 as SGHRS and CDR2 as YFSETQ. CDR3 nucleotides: TGCGCCAGCAGCTCACTAGATGTGGAGACCCAGTACTTC. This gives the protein CASSSLDVETQYF.

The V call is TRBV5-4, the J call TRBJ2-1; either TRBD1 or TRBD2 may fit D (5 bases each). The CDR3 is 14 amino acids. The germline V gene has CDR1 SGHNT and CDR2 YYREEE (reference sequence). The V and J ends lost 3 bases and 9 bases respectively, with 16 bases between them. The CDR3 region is CASSSGTEESEQFF. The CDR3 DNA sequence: TGTGCCAGCAGCTCTGGGACGGAGGAGAGTGAGCAGTTCTTC.

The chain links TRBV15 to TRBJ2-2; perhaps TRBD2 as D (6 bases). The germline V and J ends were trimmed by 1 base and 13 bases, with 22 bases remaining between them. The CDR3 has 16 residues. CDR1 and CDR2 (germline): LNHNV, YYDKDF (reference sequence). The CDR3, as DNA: TGTGCCACCAGCAGAGCCCCGGGACCCGGGGGTGGCCTGCTGTTTTTT. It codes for CATSRAPGPGGGLLFF.

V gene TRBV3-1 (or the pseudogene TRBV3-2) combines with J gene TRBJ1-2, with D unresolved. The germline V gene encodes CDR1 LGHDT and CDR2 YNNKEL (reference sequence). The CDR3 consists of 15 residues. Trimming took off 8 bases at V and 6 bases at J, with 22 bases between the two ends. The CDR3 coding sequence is TGTGCCAGCTCGGACGGGAATGCCGCAGGAAATGGCTACACCTTC. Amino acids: CASSDGNAAGNGYTF.

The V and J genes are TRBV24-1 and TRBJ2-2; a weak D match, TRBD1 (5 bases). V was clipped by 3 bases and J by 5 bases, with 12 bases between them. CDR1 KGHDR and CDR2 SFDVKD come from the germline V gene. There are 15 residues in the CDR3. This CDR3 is CATSDPPPGTGELFF. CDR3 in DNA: TGTGCCACCAGTGATCCTCCACCAGGGACCGGGGAGCTGTTTTTT.

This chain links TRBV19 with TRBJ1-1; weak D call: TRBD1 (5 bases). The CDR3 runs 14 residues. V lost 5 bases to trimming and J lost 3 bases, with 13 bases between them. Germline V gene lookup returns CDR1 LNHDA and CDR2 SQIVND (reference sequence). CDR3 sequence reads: CASSFQGRDTEAFF. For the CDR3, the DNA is TGTGCCAGTAGTTTTCAGGGTCGTGACACTGAAGCTTTCTTT.

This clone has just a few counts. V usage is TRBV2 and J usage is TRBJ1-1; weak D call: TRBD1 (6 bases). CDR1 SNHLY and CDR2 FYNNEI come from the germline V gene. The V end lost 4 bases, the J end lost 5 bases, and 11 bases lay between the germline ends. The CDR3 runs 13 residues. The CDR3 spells CASSVGGRTEAFF. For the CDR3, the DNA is TGTGCCAGCAGTGTTGGGGGGCGTACTGAAGCTTTCTTT.